The rows below give T cell receptor beta chains drawn from one sample of a study of Ad26.COV2.S vaccination and SARS-CoV-2 variants. Profiling relied on immunoSEQ multiplex PCR, and the TCRdb table lists in-frame clones only, not all of them. The table records 300,000 to 350,000 clones, 90% of them present only once. Here the sequenced sample was peripheral blood, taken in a trial of Ad26.COV2.S vaccine versus placebo. The receptors stem from a person aged 18-65 years who received the Ad26.COV2.S COVID-19 vaccine or a placebo. CDR3s include the opening cysteine and the closing phenylalanine or tryptophan. D genes are given only for firm matches. Size values are once, few and many counts, or a class for expanded clones, and some rows have none.

cdr3_nt	cdr3_aa	d_call	j_call	v_call	clone_size
TGTGCCAGCTCACCGGCCGGGACAGACTATGGCTACACCTTC	CASSPAGTDYGYTF	TRBD1	TRBJ1-2	TRBV18	.
TGTGCCAGCAGCCCCCTCCGGACTAGCGGTTGGGATACGCAGTATTTT	CASSPLRTSGWDTQYF	TRBD2	TRBJ2-3	TRBV7-3	.
TGTGCCAGCAGCTTCCTCAGAACCGGGGAGCTGTTTTTT	CASSFLRTGELFF	.	TRBJ2-2	TRBV7-2	.
TGTGCCAGCAGCCAAGAAAAGGGTCAGGACAGATATAATTCACCCCTCCACTTT	CASSQEKGQDRYNSPLHF	.	TRBJ1-6	TRBV4-2	.
TGTGCCAGCAGCTACCCGGACAGGGGGCCTTCTGGGGCCAACGTCCTGACTTTC	CASSYPDRGPSGANVLTF	TRBD1	TRBJ2-6	TRBV5-5	.
TGTGCCAGTAGTATGCCGACAACTAATGAAAAACTGTTTTTT	CASSMPTTNEKLFF	.	TRBJ1-4	TRBV19	once
TGTGCCAGCAGTTTTTGGGAGAGGGAGCTGTTTTTT	CASSFWERELFF	.	TRBJ2-2	TRBV27	.
TGTGCCAGTAGTACCGAGGGAGCCATGAACACTGAAGCTTTCTTT	CASSTEGAMNTEAFF	.	TRBJ1-1	TRBV19	.
TGTGCCAGCAGTCCACAGGATCGCTATGGCTACACCTTC	CASSPQDRYGYTF	.	TRBJ1-2	TRBV6-2/TRBV6-3	.
TGTGCCAGCAGCCAAGTCGACAGGGCCTACGAGCAGTACTTC	CASSQVDRAYEQYF	TRBD1	TRBJ2-7	TRBV14	.
TGTGCCAGCAGCGCCCTCCGGACTAGCGGAGGCACAGATACGCAGTATTTT	CASSALRTSGGTDTQYF	TRBD2	TRBJ2-3	TRBV2	.
TGTGCCAGCAGTGAAATCTGGGGGACAGGGGAGGGCTACACCTTC	CASSEIWGTGEGYTF	TRBD1	TRBJ1-2	TRBV6-1	.
TGTGCCAGTAGTATAGATCAGGGGCTCCGTGGAAACACCATATATTTT	CASSIDQGLRGNTIYF	.	TRBJ1-3	TRBV19	.
TGTGCCACCAGCAGAGATTTAGATGTGGGCCCGGGGGGTGGCTACACCTTC	CATSRDLDVGPGGGYTF	.	TRBJ1-2	TRBV15	.
TGTGCCAGCAGCTTATCCCCCGGCAATGAGCAGTTCTTC	CASSLSPGNEQFF	.	TRBJ2-1	TRBV7-9	.
TGTGCCAGCAGTTATTGGGGCACTGAAGCTTTCTTT	CASSYWGTEAFF	.	TRBJ1-1	TRBV6-5	.
TGTGCCAGCAGTTACATTTTACTCGACAGCCCTGGAAACACCATATATTTT	CASSYILLDSPGNTIYF	.	TRBJ1-3	TRBV6-2/TRBV6-3	.
TGTGCCAGTGGTTCCAGGGTCGGCAATCAGCCCCAGCATTTT	CASGSRVGNQPQHF	.	TRBJ1-5	TRBV19	.
TGTGCCTGGAGTGTAGGGGTACAAACTTGGTATACGCAGTATTTT	CAWSVGVQTWYTQYF	.	TRBJ2-3	TRBV30	.
TGTGCCAGCAGCTCCTCGGGACAGACAATTGGAAACACCATATATTTT	CASSSSGQTIGNTIYF	TRBD1	TRBJ1-3	TRBV7-2	.
TGTGCCAGCGCCACCTTGACAGCCGTCGAGCAGTACTTC	CASATLTAVEQYF	.	TRBJ2-7	TRBV11-2	.
TGTGCCAGCAGTGAACCCACCACAGGGGTGGAAAAACTGTTTTTT	CASSEPTTGVEKLFF	TRBD1	TRBJ1-4	TRBV25-1	.
TGTGCCAGCAGCTACCAAACGGGGGATACTGAAGCTTTCTTT	CASSYQTGDTEAFF	.	TRBJ1-1	TRBV4-2	.
TGTGCCAGCAGTGATGGGCCCACCATATATTTT	CASSDGPTIYF	.	TRBJ1-3	TRBV6-1	.
TGTGCCAGCAGTTCACCAAACGGGGCCCTGAGAGGCTACACCTTC	CASSSPNGALRGYTF	.	TRBJ1-2	TRBV6-2/TRBV6-3	once
TGTGCCAGCAGCTTACGGCAGGGGGGACTTCTAGAAAAACTGTTTTTT	CASSLRQGGLLEKLFF	TRBD1	TRBJ1-4	TRBV11-3	.
TGCAGTGCTAGAAGTAATGAGCAGTTCTTC	CSARSNEQFF	.	TRBJ2-1	TRBV20-1	.
TGTGCCAGCTCACCAACTGTACAGGGGAGGAGTGAAAAACTGTTTTTT	CASSPTVQGRSEKLFF	TRBD1	TRBJ1-4	TRBV18	.
TGTGCCAGCAGCGTAGGAGGGCCTCTCTATGGCTACACCTTC	CASSVGGPLYGYTF	.	TRBJ1-2	TRBV9	.
TGTGCCAGTAGACTCAGGGTGGGGGACACTGAAGCTTTCTTT	CASRLRVGDTEAFF	.	TRBJ1-1	TRBV19	.
TGTGCCAGCAGTTACTACGAGGTTCACGGAGGGCATCAGCCCCAGCATTTT	CASSYYEVHGGHQPQHF	.	TRBJ1-5	TRBV6-2/TRBV6-3	.
TGTGCCAGCAGTTACCCGGCGCGCGGATCCGAGCAGTACTTC	CASSYPARGSEQYF	.	TRBJ2-7	TRBV6-2/TRBV6-3	.
TGTGCCAGCAGCGTGGAGGGGGCCAACACCATATATTTT	CASSVEGANTIYF	TRBD1	TRBJ1-3	TRBV9	.
TGTGCCACCAGTCGAGCTGCCGCCTTCTATGGCTACACCTTC	CATSRAAAFYGYTF	.	TRBJ1-2	TRBV24-1	.
TGTGCCAGCAGCCAGCAGGTTGGTTCGACAGATACGCAGTATTTT	CASSQQVGSTDTQYF	.	TRBJ2-3	TRBV4-2	.
TGTGCTAGTGGTCCCCTTAGTTCGCAGTTCTTC	CASGPLSSQFF	.	TRBJ2-1	TRBV12-5	.
TGTGCCAGCAGTGAAGACCCGACGGGAGAGCAAAATGAAAAACTGTTTTTT	CASSEDPTGEQNEKLFF	.	TRBJ1-4	TRBV2	.
TGCGCCAGCAGCCCCCAGCTGGGCCCCCGGGCTGGCTACACCTTC	CASSPQLGPRAGYTF	.	TRBJ1-2	TRBV5-1	.
TGTGCCAGCAGCTCGTCCTGGACTAGCGGGGATCAAGAGACCCAGTACTTC	CASSSSWTSGDQETQYF	TRBD2	TRBJ2-5	TRBV7-6	.
TGTGCCAGCAGCTTAGCGAGCACTAACTATGGCTACACCTTC	CASSLASTNYGYTF	.	TRBJ1-2	TRBV7-9	.
TGTGCCAGCAGCGTACAGGCAACTAATGAAAAACTGTTTTTT	CASSVQATNEKLFF	.	TRBJ1-4	TRBV9	.
TGTGCCAGCAGTTTCACCGGGACAGGGCAGTTCTTC	CASSFTGTGQFF	TRBD1	TRBJ2-1	TRBV12-3/TRBV12-4	once
TGTGCCAGCAGCTTAGCCCTAGCAGGGAGGGAGTCAGATACGCAGTATTTT	CASSLALAGRESDTQYF	TRBD2	TRBJ2-3	TRBV11-2	.
TGTGCCAGCACACAAGGGTATGGCTACACCTTC	CASTQGYGYTF	.	TRBJ1-2	TRBV5-4	.
TGCGCCAGCAGCCAAGATAAGTACGGGCCGGACTATGGCTACACCTTC	CASSQDKYGPDYGYTF	.	TRBJ1-2	TRBV4-3	.
TGTGCCGTTGGCGGGGAGCAACGGACGCAGTATTTT	CAVGGEQRTQYF	.	TRBJ2-3	TRBV6-5	.
TGCAGCGTTGGCGCCTCGGGGAACACTGAAGCTTTCTTT	CSVGASGNTEAFF	.	TRBJ1-1	TRBV29-1	.
TGTGCCAGCAGTTACGACAGGGGGCCCACCGGGGAGCTGTTTTTT	CASSYDRGPTGELFF	TRBD1	TRBJ2-2	TRBV6-5	.
TGCAGCGTTGAAGACCGGGACAGGGGATGGAATGAGCAGTTCTTC	CSVEDRDRGWNEQFF	TRBD1	TRBJ2-1	TRBV29-1	once
TGTGCCAGTAGAGCCCTCAGGGGTACTCAGCCCCAGCATTTT	CASRALRGTQPQHF	.	TRBJ1-5	TRBV19	.
TGTGCCAGTAGCGGGGGGCTTATATCAGATACGCAGTATTTT	CASSGGLISDTQYF	.	TRBJ2-3	TRBV19	few
TGTGCCAGTAGCCAGGGGGAGACCCAGTACTTC	CASSQGETQYF	.	TRBJ2-5	TRBV19	once